The T cell receptor (beta chain) under discussion was sequenced for a study of blood T cell repertoires in COVID-19. Study background: COVID-19 samples from acute and convalescent phases originated in the United States, Italy and Spain.

The CDR3 consists of 15 residues. V was pared by 7 bases and J by 0 bases, with 14 bases between. Germline assignment: CDR1 SGHRS and CDR2 YFSETQ. Original processing notes: Nucleated cell number was recorded as an estimate derived from reference gene primer amplification. TCRdb keeps only in-frame clones here, not all; method: immunoSEQ multiplex PCR. V, J and clone size were drawn from that table, and D and trimming were deduced from the DNA. The data show approximately 140,000 clones, approximately 81% seen once. The sequence came from a man aged 55-75 years with acute or convalescent COVID-19. The material sequenced was peripheral blood. V is TRBV5-1 and J is TRBJ2-4, with D maybe TRBD1 (6 bases). The DNA for the CDR3 is TGCGCCAGCGACGAGGGGGTGCTAGCCAAAAACATTCAGTACTTC. Residues: CASDEGVLAKNIQYF.